This TCR beta chain comes out of a study of vaccination and CD4 T cells after COVID-19. The study's findings and limits: Researchers report that 304 of 307 vaccine-specific clones in convalescent patients proved spike mono-reactive.

The CDR3 length is 14 residues. Germline V gene data show CDR1 as MNHNS and CDR2 as SASEGT. With V trimmed by 8 bases and J by 0 bases, 5 bases remained unmatched. This sample's treatment: approximately 11-day PBMC culture with coronavirus spike peptide pools or control peptides (ViraFEST assay). Culture of 1.9 million or so PBMCs per well took place with 7.5 to 10 IU/ml IL-2 and about 10 ug/ml peptide pools. The Oncomine TCR Beta short-read assay sequenced DNA from cultured CD4+ T cells. Cultured CD4+ T cells were the source of extracted genomic DNA. TCRdb redid the calling of the PCR reads with MiXCR, one entry per CDR3 protein. The sample lists about 10,000 distinct CDR3 sequences, around 61% occurring once. This clonotype was seen a handful of times. Antigen specificity is unknown.

The clonotype comes from a human donor who had recovered from COVID-19. The J gene is TRBJ1-2, the V gene TRBV6-1; 8 positions agree with TRBD1. Sequencing used CD4+ T cells from blood, cultured in vitro. The CDR3 is CASRWTGTNYGYTF. For the CDR3, the DNA is TGTGCCAGCCGGTGGACAGGGACTAACTATGGCTACACCTTC.